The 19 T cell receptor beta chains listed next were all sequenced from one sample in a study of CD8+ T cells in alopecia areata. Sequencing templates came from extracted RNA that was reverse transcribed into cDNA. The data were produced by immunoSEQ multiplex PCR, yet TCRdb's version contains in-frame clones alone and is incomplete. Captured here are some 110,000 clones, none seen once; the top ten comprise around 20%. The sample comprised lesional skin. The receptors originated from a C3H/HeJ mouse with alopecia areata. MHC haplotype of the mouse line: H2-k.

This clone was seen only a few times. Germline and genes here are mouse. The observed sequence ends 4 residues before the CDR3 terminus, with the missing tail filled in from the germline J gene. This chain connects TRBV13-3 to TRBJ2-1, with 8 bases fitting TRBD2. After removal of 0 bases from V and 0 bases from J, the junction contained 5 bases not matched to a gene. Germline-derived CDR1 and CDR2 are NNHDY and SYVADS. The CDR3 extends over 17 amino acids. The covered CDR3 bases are TGTGCCAGCAGTGATGCAGTGGGGGGGGATAACTATGCT. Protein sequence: CASSDAVGGDNYA. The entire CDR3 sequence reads CASSDAVGGDNYAEQFF.

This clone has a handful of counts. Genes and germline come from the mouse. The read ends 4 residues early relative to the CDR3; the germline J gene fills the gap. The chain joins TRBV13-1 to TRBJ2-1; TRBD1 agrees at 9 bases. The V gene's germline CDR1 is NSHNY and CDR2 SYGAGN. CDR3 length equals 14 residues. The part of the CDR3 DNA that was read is TGTGCCAGCAGTCTCGGACAGGGGCGGGCT. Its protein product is CASSLGQGRA. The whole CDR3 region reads CASSLGQGRAEQFF.

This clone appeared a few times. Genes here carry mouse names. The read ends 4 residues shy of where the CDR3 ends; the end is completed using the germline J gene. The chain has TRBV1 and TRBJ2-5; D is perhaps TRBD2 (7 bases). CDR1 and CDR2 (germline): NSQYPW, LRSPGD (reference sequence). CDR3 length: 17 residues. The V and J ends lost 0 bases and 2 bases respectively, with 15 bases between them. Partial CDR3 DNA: TGCACCTGCAGTGCAGATAGTAAGGGGGGGGTCCAAGAC. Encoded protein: CTCSADSKGGVQD. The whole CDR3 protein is CTCSADSKGGVQDTQYF.

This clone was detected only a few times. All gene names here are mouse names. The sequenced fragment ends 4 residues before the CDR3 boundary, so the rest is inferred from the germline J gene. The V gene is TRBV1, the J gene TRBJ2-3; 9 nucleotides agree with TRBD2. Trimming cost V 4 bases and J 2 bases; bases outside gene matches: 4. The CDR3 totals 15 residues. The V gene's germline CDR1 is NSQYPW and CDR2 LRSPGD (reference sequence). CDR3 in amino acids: CTCSGDWAFAETLYF. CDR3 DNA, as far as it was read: TGCACCTGCAGTGGGGACTGGGCCTTTGCAGAA.

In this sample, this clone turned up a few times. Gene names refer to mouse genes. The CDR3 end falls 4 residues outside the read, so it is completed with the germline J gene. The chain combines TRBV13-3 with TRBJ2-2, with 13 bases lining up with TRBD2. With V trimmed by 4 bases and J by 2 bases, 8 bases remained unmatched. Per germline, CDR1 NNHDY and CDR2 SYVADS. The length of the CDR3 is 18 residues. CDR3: CASSLVGLGGLNTGQLYF. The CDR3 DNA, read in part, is TGTGCCAGCAGTCTGGTCGGACTGGGGGGGCTGAACACCGGG. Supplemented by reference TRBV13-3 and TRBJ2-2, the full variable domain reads EAAVTQSPRSKVAVTGGKVTLSCHQTNNHDYMYWYRQDTGHGLRLIHYSYVADSTEKGDIPDGYKASRPSQENFSLILELASLSQTAVYFCASSLVGLGGLNTGQLYFGEGSKLTVL.

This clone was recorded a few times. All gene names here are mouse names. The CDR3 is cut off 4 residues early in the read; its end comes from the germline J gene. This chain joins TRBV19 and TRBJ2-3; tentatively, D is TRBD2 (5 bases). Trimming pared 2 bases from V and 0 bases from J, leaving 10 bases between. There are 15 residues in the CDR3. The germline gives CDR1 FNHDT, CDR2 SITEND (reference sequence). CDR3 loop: CASSMDFSSAETLYF. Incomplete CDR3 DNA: TGTGCCAGCAGTATGGACTTTTCTAGTGCAGAA.

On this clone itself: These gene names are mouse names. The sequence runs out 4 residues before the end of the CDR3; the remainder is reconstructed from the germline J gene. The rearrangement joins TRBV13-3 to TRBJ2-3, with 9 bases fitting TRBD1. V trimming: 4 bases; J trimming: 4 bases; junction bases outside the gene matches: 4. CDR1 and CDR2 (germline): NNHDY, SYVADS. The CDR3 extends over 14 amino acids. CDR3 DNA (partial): TGTGCCAGCAGTAGTGGGACAGGGCCAGAA. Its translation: CASSSGTGPE. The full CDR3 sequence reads CASSSGTGPETLYF.

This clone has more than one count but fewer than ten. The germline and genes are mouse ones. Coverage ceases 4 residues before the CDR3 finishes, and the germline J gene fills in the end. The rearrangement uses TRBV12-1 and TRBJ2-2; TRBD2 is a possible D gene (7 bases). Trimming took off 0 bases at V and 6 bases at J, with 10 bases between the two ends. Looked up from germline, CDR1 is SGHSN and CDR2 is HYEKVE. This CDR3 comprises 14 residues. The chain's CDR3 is CASSLGWGPGQLYF. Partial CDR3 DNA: TGTGCCAGCTCTCTCGGCTGGGGGCCCGGG.

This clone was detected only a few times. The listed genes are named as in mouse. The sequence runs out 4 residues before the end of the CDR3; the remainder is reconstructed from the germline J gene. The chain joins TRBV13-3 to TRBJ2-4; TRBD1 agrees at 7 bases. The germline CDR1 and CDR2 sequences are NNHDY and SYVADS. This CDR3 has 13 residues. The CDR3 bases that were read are TGTGCCAGCAGTCTGGGACAGCCAAAC. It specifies CASSLGQPN. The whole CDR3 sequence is CASSLGQPNTLYF. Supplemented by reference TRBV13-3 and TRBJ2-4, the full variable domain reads EAAVTQSPRSKVAVTGGKVTLSCHQTNNHDYMYWYRQDTGHGLRLIHYSYVADSTEKGDIPDGYKASRPSQENFSLILELASLSQTAVYFCASSLGQPNTLYFGAGTRLSVL.

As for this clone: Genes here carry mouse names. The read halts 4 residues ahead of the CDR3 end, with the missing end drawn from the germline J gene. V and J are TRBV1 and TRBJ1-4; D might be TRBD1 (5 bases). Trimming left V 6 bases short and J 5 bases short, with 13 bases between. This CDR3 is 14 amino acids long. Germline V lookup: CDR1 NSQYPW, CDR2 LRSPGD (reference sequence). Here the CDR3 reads CTCSSGTKNERLFF. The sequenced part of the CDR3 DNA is TGCACCTGCAGCTCCGGGACTAAAAACGAA.

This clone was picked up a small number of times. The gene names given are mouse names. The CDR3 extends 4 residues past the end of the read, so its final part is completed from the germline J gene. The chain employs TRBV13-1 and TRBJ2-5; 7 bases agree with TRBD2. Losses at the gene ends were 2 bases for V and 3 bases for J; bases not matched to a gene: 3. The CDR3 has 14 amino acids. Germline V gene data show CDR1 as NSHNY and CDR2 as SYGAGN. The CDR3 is CASSEGGVQDTQYF. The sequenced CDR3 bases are TGTGCCAGCAGTGAGGGGGGGGTTCAAGAC.

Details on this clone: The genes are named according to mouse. The CDR3 bases that were read are TGCACCTGCAGTGCAGAGAGGGGCAGGGGGACAAACACA. Its protein product is CTCSAERGRGTNT. The entire CDR3 is CTCSAERGRGTNTEVFF. The chain has TRBV1 and TRBJ1-1, with TRBD1 matching over 7 bases. The observed sequence ends 4 residues before the CDR3 terminus, with the missing tail filled in from the germline J gene. The J segment lost 0 bases and the V segment lost 0 bases, leaving 7 bases of the junction unmatched. The length of the CDR3 is 17 residues. Germline-derived CDR1 and CDR2 are NSQYPW and LRSPGD (reference sequence).

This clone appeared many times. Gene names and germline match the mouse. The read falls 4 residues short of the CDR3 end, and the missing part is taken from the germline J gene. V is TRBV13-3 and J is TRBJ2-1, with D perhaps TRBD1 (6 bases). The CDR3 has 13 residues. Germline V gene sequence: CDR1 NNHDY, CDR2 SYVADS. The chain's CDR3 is CASSPQGLAEQFF. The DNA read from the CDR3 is TGTGCCAGCAGTCCACAGGGATTGGCT.

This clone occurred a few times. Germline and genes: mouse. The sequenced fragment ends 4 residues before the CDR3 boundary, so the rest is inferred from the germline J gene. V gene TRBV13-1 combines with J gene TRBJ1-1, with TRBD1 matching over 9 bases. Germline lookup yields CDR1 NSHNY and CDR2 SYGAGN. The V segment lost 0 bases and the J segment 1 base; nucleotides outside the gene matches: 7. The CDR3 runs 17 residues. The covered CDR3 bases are TGTGCCAGCAGTGATGGGCTCGGGACAGGGAGGAACACA. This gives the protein CASSDGLGTGRNT. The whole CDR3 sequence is CASSDGLGTGRNTEVFF.

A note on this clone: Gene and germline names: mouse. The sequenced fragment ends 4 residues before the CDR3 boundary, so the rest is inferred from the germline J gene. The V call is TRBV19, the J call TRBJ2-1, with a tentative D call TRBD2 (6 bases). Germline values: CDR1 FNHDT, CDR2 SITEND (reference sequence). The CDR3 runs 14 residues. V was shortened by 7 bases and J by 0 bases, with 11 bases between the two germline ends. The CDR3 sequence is CASALGNNYAEQFF. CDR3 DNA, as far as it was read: TGTGCCAGCGCTCTGGGGAATAACTATGCT.

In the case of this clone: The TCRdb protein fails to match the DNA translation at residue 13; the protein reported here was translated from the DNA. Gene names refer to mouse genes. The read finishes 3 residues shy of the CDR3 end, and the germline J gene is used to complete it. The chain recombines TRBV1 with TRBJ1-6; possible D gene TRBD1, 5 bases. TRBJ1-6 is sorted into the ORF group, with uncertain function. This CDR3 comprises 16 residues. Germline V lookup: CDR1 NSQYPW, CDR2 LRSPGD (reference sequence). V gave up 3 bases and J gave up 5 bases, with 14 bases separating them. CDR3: CTCSAPPQGNNSPLYF. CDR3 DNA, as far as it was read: TGCACCTGCAGTGCGCCGCCCCAGGGTAATAATTCGCCC.

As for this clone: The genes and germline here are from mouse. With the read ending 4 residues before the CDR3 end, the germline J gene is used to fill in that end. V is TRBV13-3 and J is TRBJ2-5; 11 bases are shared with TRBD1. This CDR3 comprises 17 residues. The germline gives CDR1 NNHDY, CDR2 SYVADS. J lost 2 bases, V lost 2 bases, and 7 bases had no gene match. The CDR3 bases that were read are TGTGCCAGCAGTGAGAGGGGACAGGGGGAAGGCCAAGAC. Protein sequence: CASSERGQGEGQD. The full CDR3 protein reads CASSERGQGEGQDTQYF.

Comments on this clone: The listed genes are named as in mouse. CDR3 region: CASSRGTDFYEQYF. CDR3 DNA (partial): TGTGCTAGCAGTAGAGGGACAGACTTTTAT. This chain joins TRBV17 and TRBJ2-7; TRBD1 is a possible D gene (6 bases). The CDR3 is cut off 4 residues early in the read; its end comes from the germline J gene. Germline CDR1 and CDR2: MNHDT and YYDKIL. The CDR3 is made up of 14 amino acids.

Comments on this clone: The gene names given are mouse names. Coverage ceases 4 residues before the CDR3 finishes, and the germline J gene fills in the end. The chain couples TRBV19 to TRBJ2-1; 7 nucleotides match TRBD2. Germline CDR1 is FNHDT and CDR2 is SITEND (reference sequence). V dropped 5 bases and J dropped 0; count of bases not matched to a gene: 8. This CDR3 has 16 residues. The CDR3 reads CASSPDWAANYAEQFF. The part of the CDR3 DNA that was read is TGTGCCAGCAGCCCTGACTGGGCCGCTAACTATGCT.